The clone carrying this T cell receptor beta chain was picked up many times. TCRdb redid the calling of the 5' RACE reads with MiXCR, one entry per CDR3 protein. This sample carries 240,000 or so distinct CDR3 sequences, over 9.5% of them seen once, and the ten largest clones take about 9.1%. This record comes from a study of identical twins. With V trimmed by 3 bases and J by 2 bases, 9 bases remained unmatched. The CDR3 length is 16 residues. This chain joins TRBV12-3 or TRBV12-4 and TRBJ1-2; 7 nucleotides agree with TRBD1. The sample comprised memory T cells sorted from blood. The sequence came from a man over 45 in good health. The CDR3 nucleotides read TGTGCCAGCAGTTTGGCCGGGACAGCACCAAACTATGGCTACACCTTC. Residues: CASSLAGTAPNYGYTF.